The sequence of this T cell receptor (beta chain) was determined in a study of CD8 T cells in ankylosing spondylitis (dated by TCRdb to about 2017). About the full investigation: The study profiled T cell receptor beta repertoires in healthy donors and ankylosing spondylitis patients to find disease-linked TCR variants. Peripheral blood samples were taken, and synovial fluid was additionally collected from ankylosing spondylitis patients. The full study cohort comprised about 24 ankylosing spondylitis patients and roughly 100 healthy donors. What the study reported, not specific to this receptor: Some motif variants had previously been reported in the synovial fluid and blood of reactive arthritis patients, which suggests shared mechanisms of disease initiation. The disease-linked clones were reported as significantly enriched in matched synovial fluid samples from ankylosing spondylitis patients. The disease-linked clones had a CD8+ phenotype and were found at relatively low frequencies in peripheral blood. Blood from ankylosing spondylitis patients appeared to be characterized by a TCR beta motif made up of under ten highly homologous amino acid variants.

Unmatched junction bases come to 4, with V trimmed by 4 bases and J by 4 bases. Including cysteine and valine, the CDR3 has 13 amino acids. Only CDR3 DNA is held: 39 bases, read in frame from base 1. The CDR1 and CDR2 encoded by the germline V gene are SGHDN and FVKESK. Note on this clonotype: Its specific antigen is unknown. No quality values exist for individual bases; no much larger clone is one base distant.

Synovial fluid samples and blood samples obtained from the same ankylosing spondylitis patients were matched. Sequencing relied on an Illumina HiSeq 2500. TCR beta libraries were prepared by quantitative 5'-RACE with molecular barcodes. As for the authors' bioinformatics: To identify disease-linked TCR variants, a new computational method was used, one built on a probabilistic model of VDJ rearrangement. Clones were called with MiXCR by TCRdb after fastp trimmed the public reads at Q25, and only in-frame beta chains were retained. CDR3 protein sequences are deduplicated, and each keeps its most common genes and DNA. Clone size and V and J calls follow TCRdb, not the original study. This sample has approximately 110,000 distinct CDR3 sequences in its table, and more than 20% of those were observed once. Over 9% of the sample is held by the ten biggest clonotypes.

The rearranged segments are TRBV14 and TRBJ2-7, with 7 middle bases fitting TRBD1. The sequenced material came from synovial fluid, either unsorted or a sorted T cell fraction (not recorded which). The sequence derives from a male donor with ankylosing spondylitis. The CDR3 is CASSPGRGYEQYV. The sequence in DNA is TGTGCCAGCAGCCCCGGCAGGGGGTACGAGCAGTACGTC.